The T cell receptor beta chain under discussion was sequenced for a study of control samples from healthy donors and cancer patients. The V gene end was trimmed by 6 bases and the J gene end by 8 bases; junction bases not matched to a gene: 6. The length of the CDR3 is 12 residues. Here immunoSEQ multiplex PCR was the method, and the copy in TCRdb shows in-frame clones only, minus some. The sample shows 100,000 to 150,000 clones, about 90% of them seen only once. The sample consisted of blood. This clonotype was obtained from a man aged 18 to 29 in good health. This chain links TRBV12-3 or TRBV12-4 with TRBJ1-2; TRBD1 matches at 7 bases. CDR3 sequence (DNA): TGTGCCAGCAGCCCGAGGGGGCAGGGCTACACCTTC. Translation gives CASSPRGQGYTF.